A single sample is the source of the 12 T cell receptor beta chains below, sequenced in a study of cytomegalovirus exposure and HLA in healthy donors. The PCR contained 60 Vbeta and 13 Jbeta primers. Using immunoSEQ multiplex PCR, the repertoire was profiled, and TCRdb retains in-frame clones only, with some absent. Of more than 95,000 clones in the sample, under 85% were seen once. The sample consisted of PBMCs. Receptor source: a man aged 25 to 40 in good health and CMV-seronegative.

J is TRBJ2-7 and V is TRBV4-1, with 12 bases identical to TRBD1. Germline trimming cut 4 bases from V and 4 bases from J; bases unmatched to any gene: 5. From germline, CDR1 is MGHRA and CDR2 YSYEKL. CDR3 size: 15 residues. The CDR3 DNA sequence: TGCGCCAGCAGCCCCTCGGGACAGGGGGCGTACGAGCAGTACTTC. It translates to CASSPSGQGAYEQYF.

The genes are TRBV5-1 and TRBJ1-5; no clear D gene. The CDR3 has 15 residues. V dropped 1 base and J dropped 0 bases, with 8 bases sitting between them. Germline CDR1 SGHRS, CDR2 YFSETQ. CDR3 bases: TGCGCCAGCAGCTTGACAACAGATAGCAATCAGCCCCAGCATTTT. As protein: CASSLTTDSNQPQHF. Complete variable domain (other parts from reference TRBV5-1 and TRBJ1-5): KAGVTQTPRYLIKTRGQQVTLSCSPISGHRSVSWYQQTPGQGLQFLFEYFSETQRNKGNFPGRFSGRQFSNSRSEMNVSTLELGDSALYLCASSLTTDSNQPQHFGDGTRLSIL.

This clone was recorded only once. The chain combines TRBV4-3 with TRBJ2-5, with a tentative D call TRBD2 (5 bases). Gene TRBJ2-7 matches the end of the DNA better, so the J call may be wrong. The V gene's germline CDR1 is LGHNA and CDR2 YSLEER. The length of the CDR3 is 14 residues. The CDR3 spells CASSQAAASYEQYF. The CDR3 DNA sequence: TGCGCCAGCAGCCAGGCAGCGGCCTCCTACGAGCAGTACTTC.

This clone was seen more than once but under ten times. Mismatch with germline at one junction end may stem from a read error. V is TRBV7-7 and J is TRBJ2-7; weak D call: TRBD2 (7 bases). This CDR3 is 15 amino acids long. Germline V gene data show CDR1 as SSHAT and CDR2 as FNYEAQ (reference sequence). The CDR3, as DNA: TGTGCTAGCAGCTTAGGCCAGGGGAGGGCCTACGAGCAGTACTTC. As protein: CASSLGQGRAYEQYF. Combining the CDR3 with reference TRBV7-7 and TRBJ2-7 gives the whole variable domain GAGVSQSPRYKVTKRGQDVTLRCDPISSHATLYWYQQALGQGPEFLTYFNYEAQPDKSGLPSDRFSAERPEGSISTLTIQRTEQRDSAMYRCASSLGQGRAYEQYFGPGTRLTVT.

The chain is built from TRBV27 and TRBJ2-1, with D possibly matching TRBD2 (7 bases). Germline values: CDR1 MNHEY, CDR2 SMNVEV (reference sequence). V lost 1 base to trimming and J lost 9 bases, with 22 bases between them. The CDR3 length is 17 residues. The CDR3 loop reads CASSLWPGGGPAGEQFF. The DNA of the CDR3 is TGTGCCAGCAGTTTATGGCCGGGGGGCGGCCCCGCTGGTGAGCAGTTCTTC.

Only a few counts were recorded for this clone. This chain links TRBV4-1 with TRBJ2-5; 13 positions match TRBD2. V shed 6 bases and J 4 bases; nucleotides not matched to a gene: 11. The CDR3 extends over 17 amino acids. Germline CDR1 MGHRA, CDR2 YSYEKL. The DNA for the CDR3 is TGCGCCAGCAGTCCGGGACTAGCGGGACGAACTGGAGAGACCCAGTACTTC. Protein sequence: CASSPGLAGRTGETQYF.

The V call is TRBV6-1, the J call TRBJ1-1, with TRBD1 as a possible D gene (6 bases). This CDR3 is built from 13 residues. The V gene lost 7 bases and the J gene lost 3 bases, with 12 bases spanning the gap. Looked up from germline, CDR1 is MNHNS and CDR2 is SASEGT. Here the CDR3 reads CASTFTGYTEAFF. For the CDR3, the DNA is TGTGCCAGCACTTTCACAGGGTACACTGAAGCTTTCTTT.

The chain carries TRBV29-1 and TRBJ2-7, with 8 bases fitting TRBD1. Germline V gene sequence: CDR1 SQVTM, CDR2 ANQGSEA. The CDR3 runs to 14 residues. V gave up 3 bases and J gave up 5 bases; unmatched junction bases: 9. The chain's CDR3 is CSVETDREVHEQYF. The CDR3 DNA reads TGCAGCGTTGAGACGGACAGGGAGGTCCACGAGCAGTACTTC.

The CDR3 DNA follows: TGCGCCAGCAGCCCGGCCGACCCAGGGCGGGGAGGTGAGACCCAGTACTTC. Protein: CASSPADPGRGGETQYF. The chain uses TRBV5-1 and TRBJ2-5; tentatively, D is TRBD2 (6 bases). The V end lost 4 bases, the J end lost 5 bases, and 24 bases lay between the germline ends. Per the germline V gene, CDR1 is SGHRS and CDR2 is YFSETQ. The CDR3 is 17 amino acids. Drawing the rest from reference TRBV5-1 and TRBJ2-5, the complete variable domain is KAGVTQTPRYLIKTRGQQVTLSCSPISGHRSVSWYQQTPGQGLQFLFEYFSETQRNKGNFPGRFSGRQFSNSRSEMNVSTLELGDSALYLCASSPADPGRGGETQYFGPGTRLLVL.

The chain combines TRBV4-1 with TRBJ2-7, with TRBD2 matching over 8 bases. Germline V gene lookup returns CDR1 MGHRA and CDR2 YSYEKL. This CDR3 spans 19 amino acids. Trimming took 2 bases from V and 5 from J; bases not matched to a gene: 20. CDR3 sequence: CASSQILRGPAGDKDEQYF. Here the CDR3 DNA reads TGCGCCAGCAGCCAAATACTCCGAGGCCCAGCGGGAGATAAGGACGAGCAGTACTTC.

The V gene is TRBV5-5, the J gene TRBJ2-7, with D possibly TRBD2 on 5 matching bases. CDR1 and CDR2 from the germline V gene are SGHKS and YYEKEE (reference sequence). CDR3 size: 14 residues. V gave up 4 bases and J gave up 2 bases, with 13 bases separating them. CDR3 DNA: TGTGCCAGCAGCGTTGTCCCCGGGACCTACGAGCAGTACTTC. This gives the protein CASSVVPGTYEQYF.

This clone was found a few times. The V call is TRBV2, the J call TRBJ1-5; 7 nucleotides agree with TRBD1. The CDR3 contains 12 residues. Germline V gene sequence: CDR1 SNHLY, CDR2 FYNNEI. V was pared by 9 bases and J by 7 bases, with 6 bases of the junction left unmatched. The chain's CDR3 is CASGQVRQPQHF. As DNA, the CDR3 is TGTGCCAGTGGACAGGTGAGGCAGCCCCAGCATTTT.